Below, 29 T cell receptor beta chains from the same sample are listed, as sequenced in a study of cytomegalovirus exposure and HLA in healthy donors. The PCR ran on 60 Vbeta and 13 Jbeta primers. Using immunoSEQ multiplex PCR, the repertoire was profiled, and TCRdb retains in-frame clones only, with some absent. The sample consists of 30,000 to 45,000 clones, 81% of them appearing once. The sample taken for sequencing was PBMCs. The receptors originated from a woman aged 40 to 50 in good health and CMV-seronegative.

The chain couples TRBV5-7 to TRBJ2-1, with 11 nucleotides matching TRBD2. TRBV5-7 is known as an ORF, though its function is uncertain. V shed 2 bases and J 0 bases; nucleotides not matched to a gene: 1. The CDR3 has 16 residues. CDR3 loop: CASSFLAGGSYNEQFF. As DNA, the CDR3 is TGTGCCAGCAGCTTCCTAGCGGGGGGCTCCTACAATGAGCAGTTCTTC.

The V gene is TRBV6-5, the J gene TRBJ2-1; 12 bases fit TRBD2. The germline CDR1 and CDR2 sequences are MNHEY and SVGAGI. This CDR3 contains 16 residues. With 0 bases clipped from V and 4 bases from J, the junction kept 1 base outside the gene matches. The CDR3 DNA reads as TGTGCCAGCAGTTACTCACTAGCGGGGGGATACAATGAGCAGTTCTTC. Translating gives CASSYSLAGGYNEQFF.

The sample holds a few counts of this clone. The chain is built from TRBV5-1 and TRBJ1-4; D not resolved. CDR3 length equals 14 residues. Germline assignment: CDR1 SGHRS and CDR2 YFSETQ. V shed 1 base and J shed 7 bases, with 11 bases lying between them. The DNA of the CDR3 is TGCGCCAGCAGCTTGACTGGAGGGTTTGAAAAACTGTTTTTT. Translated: CASSLTGGFEKLFF.

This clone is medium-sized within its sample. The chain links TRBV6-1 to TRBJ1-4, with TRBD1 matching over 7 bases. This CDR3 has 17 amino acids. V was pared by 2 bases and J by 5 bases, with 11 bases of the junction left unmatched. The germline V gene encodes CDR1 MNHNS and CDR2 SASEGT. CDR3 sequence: CASSEQPGQMLNEKLFF. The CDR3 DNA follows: TGTGCCAGCAGTGAACAACCGGGACAGATGTTGAATGAAAAACTGTTTTTT.

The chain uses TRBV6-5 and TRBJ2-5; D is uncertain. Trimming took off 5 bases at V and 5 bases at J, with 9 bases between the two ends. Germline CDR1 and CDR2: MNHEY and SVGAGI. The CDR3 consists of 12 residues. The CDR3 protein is CASSGFGETQYF. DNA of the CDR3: TGTGCCAGCAGTGGGTTCGGGGAGACCCAGTACTTC.

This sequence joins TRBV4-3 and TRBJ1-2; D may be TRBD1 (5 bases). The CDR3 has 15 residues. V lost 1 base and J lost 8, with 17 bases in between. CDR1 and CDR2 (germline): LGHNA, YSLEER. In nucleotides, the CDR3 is TGCGCCAGCAGCCAAGTATCCAGGGCACTCCGGGGCTACACCTTC. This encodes CASSQVSRALRGYTF.

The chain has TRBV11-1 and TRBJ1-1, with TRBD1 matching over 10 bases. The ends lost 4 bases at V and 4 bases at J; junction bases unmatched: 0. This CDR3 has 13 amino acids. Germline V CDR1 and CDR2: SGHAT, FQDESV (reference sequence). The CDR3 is CASSWDRGTEAFF. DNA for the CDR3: TGTGCCAGCAGCTGGGACAGGGGCACTGAAGCTTTCTTT.

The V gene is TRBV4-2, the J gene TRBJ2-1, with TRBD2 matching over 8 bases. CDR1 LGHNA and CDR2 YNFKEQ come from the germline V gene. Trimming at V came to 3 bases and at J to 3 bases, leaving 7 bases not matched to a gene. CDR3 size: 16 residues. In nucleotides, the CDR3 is TGTGCCAGCAGCCATTCGGGGGGGCTGGACTACAATGAGCAGTTCTTC. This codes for CASSHSGGLDYNEQFF.

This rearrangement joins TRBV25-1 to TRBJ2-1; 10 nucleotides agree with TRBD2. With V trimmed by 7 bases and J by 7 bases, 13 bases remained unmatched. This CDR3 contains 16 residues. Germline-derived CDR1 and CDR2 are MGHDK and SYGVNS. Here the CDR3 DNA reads TGTGCCAGCACTCCCCCACTAGCGGGGCCCTCAAATGAGCAGTTCTTC. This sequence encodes CASTPPLAGPSNEQFF.

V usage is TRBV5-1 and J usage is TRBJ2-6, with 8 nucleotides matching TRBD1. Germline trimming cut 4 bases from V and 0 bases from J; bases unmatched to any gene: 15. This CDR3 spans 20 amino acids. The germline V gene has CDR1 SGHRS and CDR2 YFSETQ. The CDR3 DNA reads TGCGCCAGCAGCGTGTCAACCCCGGGACAGGCATACTCTGGGGCCAACGTCCTGACTTTC. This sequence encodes CASSVSTPGQAYSGANVLTF.

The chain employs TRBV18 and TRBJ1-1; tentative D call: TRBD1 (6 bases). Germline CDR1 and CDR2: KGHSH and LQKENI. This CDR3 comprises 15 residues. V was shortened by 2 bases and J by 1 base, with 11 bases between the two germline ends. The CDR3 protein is CASSPRTDKNTEAFF. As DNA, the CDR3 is TGTGCCAGCTCACCAAGGACAGACAAGAACACTGAAGCTTTCTTT.

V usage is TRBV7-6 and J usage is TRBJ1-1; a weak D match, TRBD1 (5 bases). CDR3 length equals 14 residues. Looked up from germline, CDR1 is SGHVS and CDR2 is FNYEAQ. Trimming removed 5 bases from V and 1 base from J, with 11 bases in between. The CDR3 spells CASSLGGTNTEAFF. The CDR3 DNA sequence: TGTGCCAGCAGCCTCGGGGGTACGAACACTGAAGCTTTCTTT.

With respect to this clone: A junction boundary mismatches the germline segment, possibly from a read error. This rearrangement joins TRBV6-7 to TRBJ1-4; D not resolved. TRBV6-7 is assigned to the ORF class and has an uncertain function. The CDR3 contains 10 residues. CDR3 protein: CASRTELNPF. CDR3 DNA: TGTGCCAGCAGAACAGAGCTTAACCCCTTT.

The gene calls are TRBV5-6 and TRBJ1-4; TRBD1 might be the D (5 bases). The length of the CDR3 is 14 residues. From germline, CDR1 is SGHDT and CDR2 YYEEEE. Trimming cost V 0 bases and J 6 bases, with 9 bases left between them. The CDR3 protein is CASSLAGRDEKLFF. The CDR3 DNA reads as TGTGCCAGCAGCTTGGCCGGCAGGGATGAAAAACTGTTTTTT.

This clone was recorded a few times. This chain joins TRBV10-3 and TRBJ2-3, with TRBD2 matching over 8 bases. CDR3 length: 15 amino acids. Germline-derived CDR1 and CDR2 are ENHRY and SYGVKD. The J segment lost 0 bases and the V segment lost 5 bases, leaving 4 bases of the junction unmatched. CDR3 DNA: TGTGCCATCAGTAGCGGGGGCCCTAGCACAGATACGCAGTATTTT. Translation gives CAISSGGPSTDTQYF.

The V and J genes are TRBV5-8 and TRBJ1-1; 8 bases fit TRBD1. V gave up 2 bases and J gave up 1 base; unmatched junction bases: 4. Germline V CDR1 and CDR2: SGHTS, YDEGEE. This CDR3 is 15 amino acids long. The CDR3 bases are TGTGCCAGCAGCTTTCCAGGGGGCGGGAACACTGAAGCTTTCTTT. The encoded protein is CASSFPGGGNTEAFF.

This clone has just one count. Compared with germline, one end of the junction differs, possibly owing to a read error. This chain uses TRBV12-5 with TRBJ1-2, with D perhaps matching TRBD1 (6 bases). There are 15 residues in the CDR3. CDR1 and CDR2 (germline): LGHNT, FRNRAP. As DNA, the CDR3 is TGTACTAGTGGTTTGGTGTCGGGGGGGCGGACAGCGGCTACCTTC. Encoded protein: CTSGLVSGGRTAATF.

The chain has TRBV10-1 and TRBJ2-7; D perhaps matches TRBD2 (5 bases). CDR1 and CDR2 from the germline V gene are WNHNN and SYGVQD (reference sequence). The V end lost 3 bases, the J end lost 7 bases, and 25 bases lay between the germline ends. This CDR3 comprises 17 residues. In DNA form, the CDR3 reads TGCGCCAGCAGTGAATACGGACCGCGGGTATTATATTTGGAGCAGTACGTC. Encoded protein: CASSEYGPRVLYLEQYV.

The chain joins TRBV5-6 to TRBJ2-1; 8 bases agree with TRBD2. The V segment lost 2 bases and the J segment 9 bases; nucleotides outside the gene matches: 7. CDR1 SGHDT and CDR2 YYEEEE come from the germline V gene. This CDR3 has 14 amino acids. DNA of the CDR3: TGTGCCAGCAGCTTTTCTGTTAGCGGGATTGAGCAGTTCTTC. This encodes CASSFSVSGIEQFF.

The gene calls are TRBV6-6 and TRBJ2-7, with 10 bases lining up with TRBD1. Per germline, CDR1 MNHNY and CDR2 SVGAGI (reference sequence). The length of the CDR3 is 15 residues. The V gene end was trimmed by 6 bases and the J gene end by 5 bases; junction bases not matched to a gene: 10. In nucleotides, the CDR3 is TGTGCCAGCAGCAACACCGGGACAGGGGCCAACGAGCAGTACGTC. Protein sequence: CASSNTGTGANEQYV.

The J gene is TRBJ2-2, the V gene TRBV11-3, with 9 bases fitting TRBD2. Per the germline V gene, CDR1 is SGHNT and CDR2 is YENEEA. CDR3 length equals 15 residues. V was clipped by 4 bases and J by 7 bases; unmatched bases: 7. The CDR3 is CASSSAGGLGGELFF. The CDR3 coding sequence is TGTGCCAGCAGCTCCGCGGGGGGGCTCGGCGGGGAGCTGTTTTTT.

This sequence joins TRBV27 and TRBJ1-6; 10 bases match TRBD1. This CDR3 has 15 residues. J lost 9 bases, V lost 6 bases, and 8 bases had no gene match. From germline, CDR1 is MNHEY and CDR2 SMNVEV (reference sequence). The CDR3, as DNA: TGTGCCAGCAGAGGCGGGACAGGGGTTGGTTCACCCCTCCACTTT. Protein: CASRGGTGVGSPLHF.

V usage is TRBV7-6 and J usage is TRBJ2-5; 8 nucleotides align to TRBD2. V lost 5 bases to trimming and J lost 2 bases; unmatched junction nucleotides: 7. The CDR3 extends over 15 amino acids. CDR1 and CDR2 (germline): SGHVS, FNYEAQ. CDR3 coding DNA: TGTGCCAGCAGCCTGAGAACTAGCGGACAAGAGACCCAGTACTTC. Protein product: CASSLRTSGQETQYF.

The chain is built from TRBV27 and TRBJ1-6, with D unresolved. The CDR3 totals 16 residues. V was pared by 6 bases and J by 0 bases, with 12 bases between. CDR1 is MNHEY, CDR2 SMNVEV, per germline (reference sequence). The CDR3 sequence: CASRLNYGSYNSPLHF. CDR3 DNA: TGTGCCAGCAGATTGAATTACGGCTCCTATAATTCACCCCTCCACTTT.

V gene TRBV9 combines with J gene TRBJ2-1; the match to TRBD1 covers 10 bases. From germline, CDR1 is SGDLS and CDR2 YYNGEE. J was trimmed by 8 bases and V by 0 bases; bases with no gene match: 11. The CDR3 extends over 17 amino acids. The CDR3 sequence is CASSVDPRDGQGDEQFF. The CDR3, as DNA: TGTGCCAGCAGCGTAGACCCCCGGGACGGACAGGGGGATGAGCAGTTCTTC.

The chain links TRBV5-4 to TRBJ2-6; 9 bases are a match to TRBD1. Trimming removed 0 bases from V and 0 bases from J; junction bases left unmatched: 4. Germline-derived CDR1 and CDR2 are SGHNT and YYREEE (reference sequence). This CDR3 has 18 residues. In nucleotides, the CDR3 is TGTGCCAGCAGCTTGGCCGGGGACAGGGCCTCTGGGGCCAACGTCCTGACTTTC. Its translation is CASSLAGDRASGANVLTF.

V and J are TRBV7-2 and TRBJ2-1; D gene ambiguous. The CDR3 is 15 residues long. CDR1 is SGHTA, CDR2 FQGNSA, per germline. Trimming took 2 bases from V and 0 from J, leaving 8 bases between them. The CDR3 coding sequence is TGTGCCAGCAGCTTAACAGTGAGCTCCTACAATGAGCAGTTCTTC. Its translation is CASSLTVSSYNEQFF.

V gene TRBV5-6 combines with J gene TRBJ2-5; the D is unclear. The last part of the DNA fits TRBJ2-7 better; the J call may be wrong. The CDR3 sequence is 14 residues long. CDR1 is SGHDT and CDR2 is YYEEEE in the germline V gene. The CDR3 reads CASSLNPGSYEQYF. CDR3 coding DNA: TGTGCCAGCAGCTTGAATCCGGGTTCCTACGAGCAGTACTTC.

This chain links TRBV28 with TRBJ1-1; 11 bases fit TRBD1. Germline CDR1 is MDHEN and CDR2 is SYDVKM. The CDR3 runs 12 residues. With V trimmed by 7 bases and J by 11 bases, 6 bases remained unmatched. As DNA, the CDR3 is TGTGCCAGCACGGACAGGGGGCGCGGGGCTTTCTTT. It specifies CASTDRGRGAFF.